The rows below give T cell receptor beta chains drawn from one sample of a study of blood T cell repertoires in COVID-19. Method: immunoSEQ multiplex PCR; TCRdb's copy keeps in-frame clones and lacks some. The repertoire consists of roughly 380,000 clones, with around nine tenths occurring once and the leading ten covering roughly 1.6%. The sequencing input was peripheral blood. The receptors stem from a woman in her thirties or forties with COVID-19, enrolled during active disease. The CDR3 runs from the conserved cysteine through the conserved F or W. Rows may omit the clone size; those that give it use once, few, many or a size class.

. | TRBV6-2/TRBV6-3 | CASSPIGTSGGASYNEQFF
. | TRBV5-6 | CASSVLAGGETQYF
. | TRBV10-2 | CASSRGGETQYF
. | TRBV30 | CAWSILGGGGEKLFF
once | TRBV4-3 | CASSQRTGTGGETQYF
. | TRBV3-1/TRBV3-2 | CASSPPGVRNTIYF
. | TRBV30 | CAWSDSFYEQYF
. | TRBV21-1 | CASSNGDSSTDTQYF
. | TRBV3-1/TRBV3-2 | CASSQSDREEKLFF
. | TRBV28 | CASSLGAQSDTQYF
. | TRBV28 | CASSPPGGLNYGYTF
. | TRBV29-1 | CSVALGAAYEQYF
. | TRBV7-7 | CASSLAGGFQETQYF
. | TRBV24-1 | CATSDFMTGGPNEQFF
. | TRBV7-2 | CASSSDSSNQPQHF
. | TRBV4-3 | CASSQDFVSYTF
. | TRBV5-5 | CASTSIGGSNQPQHF
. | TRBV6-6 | CASSLTGGKLDSPLHF
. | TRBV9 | CASSPLGGESSPLHF
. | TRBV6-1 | CASSEQVQGIGNNYGYTF
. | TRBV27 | CASSLSIKRGSSYNSPLHF
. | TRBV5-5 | CASSSQRATNEKLFF
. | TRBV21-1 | CASRPGQGFSYEQYF
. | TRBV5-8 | CASNEQGFSNQPQHF
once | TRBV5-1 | CASSLGGLGDEQFF
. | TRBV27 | CASSVKREGLRQFF
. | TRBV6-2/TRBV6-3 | CASSTPTGGNEKLFF
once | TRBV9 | CASNRDPNGYTF
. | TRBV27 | CASTKSRTGYGYTF
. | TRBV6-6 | CASILQGARSPLHF
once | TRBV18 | CASSLRGTDLSPLHF
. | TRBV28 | CASSLWQQGQETQYF
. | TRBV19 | CASRLDRATNQPQHF
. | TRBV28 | CASNAGGGHSPLHF
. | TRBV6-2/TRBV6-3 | CASSPDTGANVLTF
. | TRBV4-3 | CASSQGGTSSEQYF
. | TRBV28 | CASSPGGNTEAFF
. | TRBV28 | CASGPTGEGYNEQFF
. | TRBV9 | CASSGKTGRNGYTF
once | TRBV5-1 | CASKRAGRDSPLHF
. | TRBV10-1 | CASTKQQGARSNQPQHF
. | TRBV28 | CASSLIRAGLNEKLFF
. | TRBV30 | CAWSVIGQGSKEQYF
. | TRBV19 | CASSIPGGTGANVLTF
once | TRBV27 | CASGRGGGDTQYF
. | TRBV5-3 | CARSLHRGLLGYTF
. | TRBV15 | CATSRGDRGNTEAFF
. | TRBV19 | CASSLDRVRSEAFF
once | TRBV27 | CASNPTTGLAGVQEQFF
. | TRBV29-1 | CSVRVGGSNYEQYF